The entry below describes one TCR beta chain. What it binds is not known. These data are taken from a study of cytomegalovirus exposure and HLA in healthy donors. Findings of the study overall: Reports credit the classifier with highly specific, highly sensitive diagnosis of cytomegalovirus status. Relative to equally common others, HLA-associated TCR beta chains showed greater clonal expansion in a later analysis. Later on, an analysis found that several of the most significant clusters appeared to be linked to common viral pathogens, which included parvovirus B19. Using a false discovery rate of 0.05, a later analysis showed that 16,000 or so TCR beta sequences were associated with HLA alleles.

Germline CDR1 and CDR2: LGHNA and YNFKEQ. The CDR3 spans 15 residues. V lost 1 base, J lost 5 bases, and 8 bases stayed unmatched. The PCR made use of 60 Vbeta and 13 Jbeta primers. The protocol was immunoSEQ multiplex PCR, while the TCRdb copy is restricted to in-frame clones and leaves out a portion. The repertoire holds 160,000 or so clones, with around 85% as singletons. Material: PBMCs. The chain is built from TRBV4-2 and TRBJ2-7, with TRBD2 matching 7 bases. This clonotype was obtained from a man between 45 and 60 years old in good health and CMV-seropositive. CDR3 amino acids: CASSQAAGVGDEQYF. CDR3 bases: TGTGCCAGCAGCCAAGCGGCGGGAGTGGGAGACGAGCAGTACTTC.